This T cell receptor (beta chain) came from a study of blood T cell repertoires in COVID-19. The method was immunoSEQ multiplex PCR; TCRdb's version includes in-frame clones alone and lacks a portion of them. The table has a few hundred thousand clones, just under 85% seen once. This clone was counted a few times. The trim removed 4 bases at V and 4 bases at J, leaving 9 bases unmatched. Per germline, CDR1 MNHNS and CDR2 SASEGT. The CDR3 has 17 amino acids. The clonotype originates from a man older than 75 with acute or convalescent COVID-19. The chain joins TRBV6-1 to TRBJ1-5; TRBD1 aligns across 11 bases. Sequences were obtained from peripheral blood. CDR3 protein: CASSGLVGTGGNQPQHF. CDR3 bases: TGTGCCAGCAGTGGCCTCGTAGGGACAGGGGGAAATCAGCCCCAGCATTTT.